A few counts support the clone carrying this T cell receptor (beta chain). TCRdb processed the RT-PCR reads anew with MiXCR; each CDR3 protein has one entry. The sample has around 540,000 distinct CDR3 sequences; 12% are singletons. These data belong to a study of response to subunit inactivated influenza vaccine. Germline CDR1 reads LGHDT; CDR2 reads YNNKEL (reference sequence). V was shortened by 7 bases and J by 6 bases, with 15 bases between the two germline ends. CDR3 length: 13 residues. This clonotype was sampled from a man over 45 who received an inactivated influenza vaccine. The chain recombines TRBV3-1 with TRBJ1-1; a weak D match, TRBD1 (5 bases). This sample comprised PBMCs from blood, obtained on the day of vaccination. CDR3 sequence (DNA): TGTGCCAGCAACTTGCCTGGGACTTCTGAAGCTTTCTTT. Protein sequence: CASNLPGTSEAFF.